These T cell receptor beta chains were read from a single sample in a study of multiple sclerosis patients with progressive multifocal leukoencephalopathy. Assay used: immunoSEQ multiplex PCR; TCRdb lists only in-frame clones, some missing. The sample includes 25,000 to 35,000 clones, 85% to 90% of them seen just once. The specimen was PBMCs, collected from a patient treated with natalizumab. These receptors all come from a woman under 40 with progressive multifocal leukoencephalopathy. Both conserved end residues are part of each CDR3. Fields, in order: V gene, J gene, clone size, D gene, CDR3 DNA, CDR3 protein. A D gene is named only where the DNA matches it firmly. Not all rows give a size; the values are once, few, many and, for expanded clones, a class.

V gene: TRBV7-3
J gene: TRBJ2-2
clone size: NA
D gene: NA
CDR3 DNA: TGTGCCAGCAGCTCAACAGGGACTGGGGAGCTGTTTTTT
CDR3 protein: CASSSTGTGELFF

V gene: TRBV23-1
J gene: TRBJ1-1
clone size: NA
D gene: NA
CDR3 DNA: TGCGCCAGCAGCCTTGACAGAAAGGGAACTGAAGCTTTCTTT
CDR3 protein: CASSLDRKGTEAFF

V gene: TRBV4-2
J gene: TRBJ1-6
clone size: few
D gene: NA
CDR3 DNA: TGTGCCAGCAGCCAACCAAGCGAGGTGGTGGGTTCACCCCTCCACTTT
CDR3 protein: CASSQPSEVVGSPLHF

V gene: TRBV7-8
J gene: TRBJ2-7
clone size: NA
D gene: TRBD2
CDR3 DNA: TGTGCCAGCAGCTTCGATTCCGCCGGGAGGGAGCAGTACTTC
CDR3 protein: CASSFDSAGREQYF

V gene: TRBV14
J gene: TRBJ2-7
clone size: NA
D gene: TRBD1
CDR3 DNA: TGTGCCAGCAGCCCCCGGACAGGGGTCGAGCAGTACTTC
CDR3 protein: CASSPRTGVEQYF

V gene: TRBV29-1
J gene: TRBJ1-1
clone size: NA
D gene: NA
CDR3 DNA: TGCAGCGTTGGGGGGGCTGAAGCTTTCTTT
CDR3 protein: CSVGGAEAFF

V gene: TRBV6-5
J gene: TRBJ1-1
clone size: once
D gene: NA
CDR3 DNA: TGTGCCAGCAGTTACTCGTCAGCAACCGGGCTGACTGAAGCTTTCTTT
CDR3 protein: CASSYSSATGLTEAFF

V gene: TRBV27
J gene: TRBJ1-2
clone size: NA
D gene: TRBD1
CDR3 DNA: TGTGCCAGCAGTGGTGGACAGGGCGGGTACGGCTACACCTTC
CDR3 protein: CASSGGQGGYGYTF

V gene: TRBV6-6
J gene: TRBJ2-7
clone size: NA
D gene: NA
CDR3 DNA: TGTGCCAGCGGGGAAGTGCAGTACTTC
CDR3 protein: CASGEVQYF

V gene: TRBV5-1
J gene: TRBJ1-1
clone size: NA
D gene: TRBD1
CDR3 DNA: TGCGCCAGCAGCCTAGGGACAGGGCAGAACACTGAAGCTTTCTTT
CDR3 protein: CASSLGTGQNTEAFF

V gene: TRBV12-5
J gene: TRBJ2-7
clone size: NA
D gene: TRBD2
CDR3 DNA: TGTGCTAGTGGTTTGCCACTAGCGGGAGAATACGAGCAGTACTTC
CDR3 protein: CASGLPLAGEYEQYF

V gene: TRBV7-2
J gene: TRBJ2-7
clone size: NA
D gene: TRBD2
CDR3 DNA: TGTGCCAGCAGGCAAGGGACTAGCGGGGCCTACGAGCAGTACTTC
CDR3 protein: CASRQGTSGAYEQYF

V gene: TRBV5-4
J gene: TRBJ2-3
clone size: NA
D gene: TRBD2
CDR3 DNA: TGTGCCAGCAGCACGGGGACTAGCGGGTCTAGCACAGATACGCAGTATTTT
CDR3 protein: CASSTGTSGSSTDTQYF

V gene: TRBV5-1
J gene: TRBJ2-7
clone size: once
D gene: NA
CDR3 DNA: TGCGCCAGCAGCTTGACGGACAGCTCCTACGAGCAGTACTTC
CDR3 protein: CASSLTDSSYEQYF

V gene: TRBV7-2
J gene: TRBJ2-7
clone size: NA
D gene: TRBD1
CDR3 DNA: TGTGCCAGCAGAGGACAGGCGAACTCCTACGAGCAGTACTTC
CDR3 protein: CASRGQANSYEQYF

V gene: TRBV4-3
J gene: TRBJ2-1
clone size: NA
D gene: TRBD2
CDR3 DNA: TGCGCCAGCAGCGTGACTAGCGGGGGGGCGGGTAATGAGCAGTTCTTC
CDR3 protein: CASSVTSGGAGNEQFF

V gene: TRBV4-3
J gene: TRBJ2-1
clone size: NA
D gene: NA
CDR3 DNA: TGCGCCAGCAGCCAAGATCCCCTTGTAGCCCACTACAATGAGCAGTTCTTC
CDR3 protein: CASSQDPLVAHYNEQFF

V gene: TRBV30
J gene: TRBJ2-7
clone size: NA
D gene: TRBD1
CDR3 DNA: TGTGCCTGGAGTCCCGGGACAGGGAACTACGAGCAGTACTTC
CDR3 protein: CAWSPGTGNYEQYF

V gene: TRBV6-5
J gene: TRBJ1-6
clone size: NA
D gene: NA
CDR3 DNA: TGTGCCAGCAGTCCCGGGGGGTGGAGTTCACCCCTCCACTTT
CDR3 protein: CASSPGGWSSPLHF

V gene: TRBV10-3
J gene: TRBJ2-5
clone size: NA
D gene: NA
CDR3 DNA: TGTGCCAGCAGCGTGGGAGAAGGGGGGCAAGAGACCCAGTACTTC
CDR3 protein: CASSVGEGGQETQYF

V gene: TRBV6-1
J gene: TRBJ1-6
clone size: NA
D gene: TRBD1
CDR3 DNA: TGTGCCAGCAGCACGGACAGGGATTCACCCCTCCACTTT
CDR3 protein: CASSTDRDSPLHF

V gene: TRBV6-4
J gene: TRBJ2-3
clone size: NA
D gene: TRBD2
CDR3 DNA: TGTGCCAGCAGTGGGACTAGCGGGGGGGCAGATACGCAGTATTTT
CDR3 protein: CASSGTSGGADTQYF

V gene: TRBV9
J gene: TRBJ2-7
clone size: NA
D gene: TRBD1
CDR3 DNA: TGTGCCAGCAGCCCAACAGGGGTAATAGGCGAGCAGTACTTC
CDR3 protein: CASSPTGVIGEQYF

V gene: TRBV7-9
J gene: TRBJ2-7
clone size: NA
D gene: NA
CDR3 DNA: TGTGCCAGCAGCCCCGGGGTGACCTACGAGCAGTACTTC
CDR3 protein: CASSPGVTYEQYF

V gene: TRBV29-1
J gene: TRBJ2-5
clone size: NA
D gene: NA
CDR3 DNA: TGCAGCGTTGAAGGGGTGGGGTTCGAAGAGACCCAGTACTTC
CDR3 protein: CSVEGVGFEETQYF

V gene: TRBV7-2
J gene: TRBJ1-1
clone size: NA
D gene: NA
CDR3 DNA: TGTGCCAGCAATAAGGACACATCTGAAGCTTTCTTT
CDR3 protein: CASNKDTSEAFF

V gene: TRBV27
J gene: TRBJ2-7
clone size: NA
D gene: NA
CDR3 DNA: TGTGCCAGCAGTCTACGACGAGCCTCCCTTGAGCAGTACTTC
CDR3 protein: CASSLRRASLEQYF

V gene: TRBV9
J gene: TRBJ2-1
clone size: NA
D gene: NA
CDR3 DNA: TGTGCCAGCAGCGTAGCTGGGTCCGGGGGTGATGAGCAGTTCTTC
CDR3 protein: CASSVAGSGGDEQFF

V gene: TRBV2
J gene: TRBJ1-1
clone size: once
D gene: TRBD1
CDR3 DNA: TGTGCCAGCAGTGGGACAGGGGGTCTTACTGAAGCTTTCTTT
CDR3 protein: CASSGTGGLTEAFF

V gene: TRBV19
J gene: TRBJ1-1
clone size: NA
D gene: NA
CDR3 DNA: TGTGCCAGTAGTCTTCTAGTGGGCACTGAAGCTTTCTTT
CDR3 protein: CASSLLVGTEAFF

V gene: TRBV28
J gene: TRBJ2-5
clone size: NA
D gene: NA
CDR3 DNA: TGTGCCAGCAGTGCGGGGACACATAGGGAGACCCAGTACTTC
CDR3 protein: CASSAGTHRETQYF

V gene: TRBV7-9
J gene: TRBJ2-1
clone size: NA
D gene: TRBD2
CDR3 DNA: TGTGCCAGCAGCTTACTCGGACTAGCGGGAAACAATGAGCAGTTCTTC
CDR3 protein: CASSLLGLAGNNEQFF

V gene: TRBV6-5
J gene: TRBJ2-3
clone size: NA
D gene: NA
CDR3 DNA: TGTGCCAGCAGTTACACGGGAGTAGCAGATACGCAGTATTTT
CDR3 protein: CASSYTGVADTQYF

V gene: TRBV5-4
J gene: TRBJ1-1
clone size: few
D gene: NA
CDR3 DNA: TGTGCCAGCAGCGTATGGGAGAACACTGAAGCTTTCTTT
CDR3 protein: CASSVWENTEAFF

V gene: TRBV29-1
J gene: TRBJ1-1
clone size: NA
D gene: TRBD1
CDR3 DNA: TGCAGCGTCTGGACAGGGTTGAACACTGAAGCTTTCTTT
CDR3 protein: CSVWTGLNTEAFF

V gene: TRBV5-4
J gene: TRBJ2-7
clone size: NA
D gene: TRBD1
CDR3 DNA: TGTGCCAGCAGCTGGACAGGGTCGCGCGAGCAGTACTTC
CDR3 protein: CASSWTGSREQYF

V gene: TRBV6-1
J gene: TRBJ1-5
clone size: NA
D gene: NA
CDR3 DNA: TGTGCCAGCAGTGAGGGTGGGAGCAATCAGCCCCAGCATTTT
CDR3 protein: CASSEGGSNQPQHF

V gene: TRBV4-1
J gene: TRBJ1-5
clone size: NA
D gene: TRBD1
CDR3 DNA: TGCGCCAGCAGCCAAGACGACAGGGGTTCGCAGCCCCAGCATTTC
CDR3 protein: CASSQDDRGSQPQHF

V gene: TRBV5-1
J gene: TRBJ2-3
clone size: once
D gene: TRBD1
CDR3 DNA: TGCGCCAGCAGCTTTAGTCCTGGACAGGGGGTAGATACGCAGTATTTT
CDR3 protein: CASSFSPGQGVDTQYF

V gene: TRBV7-9
J gene: TRBJ2-7
clone size: NA
D gene: NA
CDR3 DNA: TGTGCCAGCAGCTTCGACGGGGATCGCTCCTACGAGCAGTACTTC
CDR3 protein: CASSFDGDRSYEQYF

V gene: TRBV29-1
J gene: TRBJ1-3
clone size: NA
D gene: NA
CDR3 DNA: TGCAGCGGCCTATTGGGCTCTGGAAACACCATATATTTT
CDR3 protein: CSGLLGSGNTIYF

V gene: TRBV7-9
J gene: TRBJ2-7
clone size: NA
D gene: NA
CDR3 DNA: TGTGCCAGCAGCAGTCGACTGTTAAGCTCCTACGAGCAGTACTTC
CDR3 protein: CASSSRLLSSYEQYF

V gene: TRBV7-2
J gene: TRBJ2-7
clone size: NA
D gene: TRBD2
CDR3 DNA: TGTGCCAGCAGCTTAGGAGGGAGCGGGGACGAGCAGTACTTC
CDR3 protein: CASSLGGSGDEQYF

V gene: TRBV28
J gene: TRBJ2-2
clone size: NA
D gene: TRBD1
CDR3 DNA: TGTGCCAGCAGCCCCTCAGGGACAGGGAAAACCGGGGAGCTGTTTTTT
CDR3 protein: CASSPSGTGKTGELFF

V gene: TRBV19
J gene: TRBJ1-2
clone size: NA
D gene: TRBD1
CDR3 DNA: TGTGCCAGTAGTTTGATCTGGACAGGGGACTATGGCTACACCTTC
CDR3 protein: CASSLIWTGDYGYTF

V gene: TRBV5-1
J gene: TRBJ1-2
clone size: NA
D gene: TRBD1
CDR3 DNA: TGCGCCAGCACCGCAGGGGGCGCGGGTTATGGCTACACCTTC
CDR3 protein: CASTAGGAGYGYTF

V gene: TRBV7-6
J gene: TRBJ2-1
clone size: NA
D gene: NA
CDR3 DNA: TGTGCCAGCAGCCAAGCGGGCTATGAGCAGTTCTTC
CDR3 protein: CASSQAGYEQFF

V gene: TRBV5-5
J gene: TRBJ2-2
clone size: NA
D gene: NA
CDR3 DNA: TGTGCCAGCAGCCCCAACGGAAGATCCAACACCGGGGAGCTGTTTTTT
CDR3 protein: CASSPNGRSNTGELFF

V gene: TRBV6-1
J gene: TRBJ2-2
clone size: NA
D gene: NA
CDR3 DNA: TGTGCCAGCAGTGAAACAGCAAACACCGGGGAGCTGTTTTTT
CDR3 protein: CASSETANTGELFF

V gene: TRBV7-9
J gene: TRBJ1-1
clone size: NA
D gene: TRBD1
CDR3 DNA: TGTGCCAGCAGCTTGTGGACAGGGGGCGTGAACACTGAAGCTTTCTTT
CDR3 protein: CASSLWTGGVNTEAFF

V gene: TRBV7-2
J gene: TRBJ2-5
clone size: once
D gene: NA
CDR3 DNA: TGTGCCAGCAGCTTAGTGGGCAGAGAGACCCAGTACTTC
CDR3 protein: CASSLVGRETQYF

V gene: TRBV7-2
J gene: TRBJ2-2
clone size: NA
D gene: NA
CDR3 DNA: TGTGCCAGCAGCAACTACAAGAACACCGGGGAGCTGTTTTTT
CDR3 protein: CASSNYKNTGELFF

V gene: TRBV11-2
J gene: TRBJ2-7
clone size: few
D gene: TRBD2
CDR3 DNA: TGTGCCAGCAGCCGGGGGACTAGCGGGAGTAGGTTGGGCTACGAGCAGTACTTC
CDR3 protein: CASSRGTSGSRLGYEQYF